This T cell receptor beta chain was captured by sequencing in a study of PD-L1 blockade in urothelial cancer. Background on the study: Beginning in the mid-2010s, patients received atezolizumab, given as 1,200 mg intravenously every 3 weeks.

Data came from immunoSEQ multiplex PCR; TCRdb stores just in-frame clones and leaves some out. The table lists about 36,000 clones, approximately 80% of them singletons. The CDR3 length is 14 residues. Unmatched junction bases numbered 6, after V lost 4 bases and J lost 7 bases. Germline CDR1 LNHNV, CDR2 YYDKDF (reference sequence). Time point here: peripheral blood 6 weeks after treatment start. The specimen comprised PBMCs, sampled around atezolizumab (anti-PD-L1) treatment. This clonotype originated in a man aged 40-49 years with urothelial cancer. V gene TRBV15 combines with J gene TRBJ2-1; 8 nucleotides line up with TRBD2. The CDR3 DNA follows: TGTGCCACCAGCATCATGGGCGGGGGGAATGAGCAGTTCTTC. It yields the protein CATSIMGGGNEQFF.